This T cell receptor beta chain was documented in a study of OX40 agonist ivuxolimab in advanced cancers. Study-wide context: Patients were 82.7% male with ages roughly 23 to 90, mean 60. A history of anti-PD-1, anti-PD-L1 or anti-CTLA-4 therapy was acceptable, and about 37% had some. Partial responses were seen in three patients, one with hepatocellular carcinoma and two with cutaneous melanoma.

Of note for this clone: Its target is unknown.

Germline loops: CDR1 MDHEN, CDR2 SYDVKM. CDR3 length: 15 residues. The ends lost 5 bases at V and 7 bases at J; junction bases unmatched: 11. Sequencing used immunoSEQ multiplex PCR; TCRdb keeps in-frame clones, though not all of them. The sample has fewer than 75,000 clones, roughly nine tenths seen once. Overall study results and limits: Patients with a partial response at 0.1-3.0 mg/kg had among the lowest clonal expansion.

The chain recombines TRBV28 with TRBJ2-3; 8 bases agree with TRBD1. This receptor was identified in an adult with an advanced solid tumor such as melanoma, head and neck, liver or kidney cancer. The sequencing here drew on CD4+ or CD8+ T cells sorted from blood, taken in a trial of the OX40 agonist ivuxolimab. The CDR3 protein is CASSGSQGAKNTQYF. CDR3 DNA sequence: TGTGCCAGCAGTGGGAGCCAGGGGGCGAAGAATACGCAGTATTTT.